Shown below are 12 T cell receptor beta chains from a single sample sequenced in a study of early T cells in non-severe SARS-CoV-2 infection. One entry per CDR3 protein results from TCRdb running MiXCR on the 5' RACE reads. This sample has about 60,000 distinct CDR3 sequences; about 9.9% occur once, and the top ten carry around 1.3%. Sequences were obtained from whole blood. All receptors derive from an adult who was a healthcare worker with PCR-confirmed SARS-CoV-2 infection or an uninfected control (not recorded which).

This clonotype was picked up a small number of times. The chain is built from TRBV6-1 and TRBJ2-3; 11 bases are a match to TRBD1. CDR3 length: 14 residues. CDR1 is MNHNS and CDR2 is SASEGT in the germline V gene. J was trimmed by 6 bases and V by 5 bases; bases with no gene match: 4. The CDR3, as DNA: TGTGCCAGCAGTCCGGGACAGGGGGTGGATACGCAGTATTTT. It codes for CASSPGQGVDTQYF.

The genes are TRBV5-5 and TRBJ1-2; unclear D gene. The CDR3 runs to 13 residues. The V end was cut by 0 bases, the J end by 3 bases, with 6 bases between. The germline V gene has CDR1 SGHKS and CDR2 YYEKEE (reference sequence). The CDR3 region is CASSLAGDYGYTF. The DNA of the CDR3 is TGTGCCAGCAGCTTGGCCGGCGACTATGGCTACACCTTC.

In DNA, the CDR3 is TGCAGCTCCCGATGGGGGGATTATGGCTACACCTTC. Residues: CSSRWGDYGYTF. The rearrangement uses TRBV29-1 and TRBJ1-2; weak D call: TRBD1 (5 bases). Trimming left V 8 bases short and J 5 bases short, with 15 bases between. The germline V gene has CDR1 SQVTM and CDR2 ANQGSEA. The length of the CDR3 is 12 residues.

V usage is TRBV2 and J usage is TRBJ2-2; a possible D gene is TRBD1 (5 bases). The CDR3 is 14 residues long. The ends were cut back, 7 bases at V and 5 bases at J, with 14 bases in the middle. CDR1 and CDR2 from the germline V gene are SNHLY and FYNNEI. Written as DNA, the CDR3 is TGTGCCAGCAAGGGGCCCCTGGGGACCGGGGAGCTGTTTTTT. It is translated as CASKGPLGTGELFF.

In its sample, this clonotype was seen a few times. This chain uses TRBV27 with TRBJ2-1; a possible D gene is TRBD1 (6 bases). V was clipped by 5 bases and J by 5 bases, with 13 bases between them. The germline CDR1 and CDR2 sequences are MNHEY and SMNVEV (reference sequence). The CDR3 spans 14 residues. The CDR3 protein is CASSPRDTDNEQFF. Written as DNA, the CDR3 is TGTGCCAGCAGTCCCCGGGACACCGACAATGAGCAGTTCTTC.

The V call is TRBV7-2, the J call TRBJ2-3; D not resolved. This CDR3 is 14 amino acids long. CDR1 is SGHTA and CDR2 is FQGNSA in the germline V gene. The V end was cut by 3 bases, the J end by 4 bases, with 11 bases between. In DNA form, the CDR3 reads TGTGCCAGCAGCTTGGTGAGTGGGGCAGATACGCAGTATTTT. The encoded protein is CASSLVSGADTQYF.

This clonotype was detected ten times or more. The chain carries TRBV9 and TRBJ1-1; TRBD1 is a possible D gene (5 bases). The CDR3 sequence is 12 residues long. The germline gives CDR1 SGDLS, CDR2 YYNGEE. The V end lost 4 bases, the J end lost 6 bases, and 10 bases lay between the germline ends. The CDR3 here is CASSPQGAEAFF. The DNA of the CDR3 is TGTGCCAGCAGCCCGCAAGGGGCTGAAGCTTTCTTT.

This clonotype was detected a few times. This chain links TRBV12-3 or TRBV12-4 with TRBJ1-4; 9 nucleotides match TRBD1. Trimming removed 4 bases from V and 10 bases from J; junction bases left unmatched: 13. The length of the CDR3 is 16 residues. CDR3 in DNA: TGTGCCAGCAGTTCAACGAACCGGGACAGGGTATTAAAACTGTTTTTT. The encoded protein is CASSSTNRDRVLKLFF.

V is TRBV18 and J is TRBJ2-3; D remains unclear. The CDR3 is made up of 13 amino acids. Germline V gene data show CDR1 as KGHSH and CDR2 as LQKENI. V was trimmed by 5 bases and J by 0 bases, leaving 6 bases between them. The CDR3 sequence: CASSSGSTDTQYF. For the CDR3, the DNA is TGTGCCAGCTCAAGTGGAAGCACAGATACGCAGTATTTT.

This clonotype was seen only a few times. The chain uses TRBV11-3 and TRBJ1-1; unclear D gene. Trimming removed 1 base from V and 4 bases from J, with 7 bases in between. Germline V gene data show CDR1 as SGHNT and CDR2 as YENEEA. The CDR3 consists of 13 residues. The CDR3: CASSLGMGTEAFF. The CDR3 DNA follows: TGTGCCAGCAGCTTAGGAATGGGCACTGAAGCTTTCTTT.

In its sample, this clonotype was seen a few times. The chain recombines TRBV20-1 with TRBJ1-2; D is ambiguous. Per germline, CDR1 DFQATT and CDR2 SNEGSKA (reference sequence). V shed 0 bases and J shed 0 bases, with 5 bases lying between them. This CDR3 contains 13 residues. The CDR3 DNA reads as TGCAGTGCTAGAGAGACGACTAACTATGGCTACACCTTC. Its translation is CSARETTNYGYTF.

In its sample, this clonotype was seen a few times. V usage is TRBV3-1 and J usage is TRBJ1-1; 7 nucleotides line up with TRBD1. The CDR3 spans 16 residues. Germline V lookup: CDR1 LGHDT, CDR2 YNNKEL (reference sequence). V trimming: 3 bases; J trimming: 3 bases; junction bases outside the gene matches: 10. This CDR3 is CASSHQRGRTDTEAFF. CDR3 DNA: TGTGCCAGCAGCCATCAAAGGGGGCGAACGGACACTGAAGCTTTCTTT.